The 25 T cell receptor beta chains listed next were all sequenced from one sample in a study of blood T cell repertoires in COVID-19. The method was immunoSEQ multiplex PCR; TCRdb's version includes in-frame clones alone and lacks a portion of them. Here the sample spans 140,000 to 150,000 clones, nearly 85% being singletons. The sequenced sample consisted of peripheral blood. These receptors were taken from a human donor in a cohort sampled during active COVID-19.

This clone was found a few times. This chain connects TRBV4-3 to TRBJ1-2; the D is unclear. V lost 0 bases to trimming and J lost 6 bases, with 11 bases between them. From germline, CDR1 is LGHNA and CDR2 YSLEER. This CDR3 region has 14 residues. This CDR3 is CASSQDRSGNGYTF. The CDR3 coding sequence is TGCGCCAGCAGCCAAGATCGTTCGGGGAATGGCTACACCTTC.

The chain uses TRBV7-9 and TRBJ1-5, with D hard to call. Germline V gene data show CDR1 as SEHNR and CDR2 as FQNEAQ (reference sequence). This CDR3 has 12 residues. Trimming cost V 3 bases and J 5 bases, with 5 bases left between them. CDR3 nucleotides: TGTGCCAGCAGCTTCGGAGATCAGCCCCAGCATTTT. It codes for CASSFGDQPQHF. Full variable domain (rest looked up from reference TRBV7-9 and TRBJ1-5): DTGVSQNPRHKITKRGQNVTFRCDPISEHNRLYWYRQTLGQGPEFLTYFQNEAQLEKSRLLSDRFSAERPKGSFSTLEIQRTEQGDSAMYLCASSFGDQPQHFGDGTRLSIL.

The chain uses TRBV15 and TRBJ1-5, with D unresolved. This CDR3 has 14 residues. Trimming took 4 bases from V and 4 from J, leaving 11 bases between them. CDR1 LNHNV and CDR2 YYDKDF come from the germline V gene (reference sequence). The CDR3 DNA reads TGTGCCACCAGCACCCTCGGAGGGAATCAGCCCCAGCATTTT. It is translated as CATSTLGGNQPQHF.

V usage is TRBV12-5 and J usage is TRBJ2-4, with TRBD2 as a possible D gene (7 bases). The germline V gene encodes CDR1 LGHNT and CDR2 FRNRAP. The CDR3 has 15 residues. Trimming cost V 1 base and J 8 bases, with 15 bases left between them. Here the CDR3 DNA reads TGTGCTAGTGGTTTGGGTGCAGGGGCGGGGGACATTCAGTACTTC. It encodes CASGLGAGAGDIQYF.

This clone was counted between two and nine times. J is TRBJ1-1 and V is TRBV3-1 (or the pseudogene TRBV3-2); D might be TRBD1 (6 bases). The V gene lost 6 bases and the J gene lost 11 bases, with 13 bases spanning the gap. From germline, CDR1 is LGHDT and CDR2 YNNKEL (reference sequence). The CDR3 has 11 residues. CDR3 sequence: CASRRQDSAFF. The CDR3 nucleotides are TGTGCCAGCAGGAGACAGGACAGCGCTTTCTTT.

The J gene is TRBJ1-2, the V gene TRBV10-3, with D possibly being TRBD1 (6 bases). The CDR3 loop spans 18 amino acids. V was shortened by 0 bases and J by 4 bases, with 21 bases between the two germline ends. CDR1 ENHRY and CDR2 SYGVKD come from the germline V gene. This CDR3 reads CAISESLVSMRQVYGYTF. The CDR3 DNA is TGTGCCATCAGTGAGTCGTTAGTATCTATGAGACAGGTCTATGGCTACACCTTC.

This chain connects TRBV27 to TRBJ2-3; D may be TRBD1 (6 bases). Trimming took off 5 bases at V and 2 bases at J, with 14 bases between the two ends. There are 15 residues in the CDR3. Germline V gene lookup returns CDR1 MNHEY and CDR2 SMNVEV (reference sequence). The CDR3 loop is CASSRDRFSTDTQYF. CDR3 in DNA: TGTGCCAGCAGTAGAGACAGGTTTTCCACAGATACGCAGTATTTT.

The gene calls are TRBV11-2 and TRBJ2-3; TRBD2 aligns across 7 bases. The CDR3 runs to 17 residues. Looked up from germline, CDR1 is SGHAT and CDR2 is FQNNGV. V trimming: 5 bases; J trimming: 1 base; junction bases outside the gene matches: 12. This CDR3 reads CASSLRAAGERTDTQYF. Written as DNA, the CDR3 is TGTGCCAGCAGCCTGAGAGCCGCGGGAGAACGCACAGATACGCAGTATTTT.

The chain combines TRBV27 with TRBJ2-3; unclear D gene. This CDR3 has 12 amino acids. V dropped 6 bases and J dropped 6 bases, with 10 bases sitting between them. Looked up from germline, CDR1 is MNHEY and CDR2 is SMNVEV (reference sequence). As DNA, the CDR3 is TGTGCCAGCAGAACATACCCCGATACGCAGTATTTT. It encodes CASRTYPDTQYF.

This chain uses TRBV12-3 or TRBV12-4 with TRBJ2-1; a weak D match, TRBD2 (5 bases). Trimming stripped 4 bases from V and 14 bases from J, with 15 bases between. This CDR3 region has 12 residues. The CDR3 sequence: CASSSQRLQEFF. The DNA of the CDR3 is TGTGCCAGCAGTTCCCAGCGGCTACAAGAGTTCTTC.

This sequence joins TRBV7-3 and TRBJ1-1; a weak D match, TRBD1 (6 bases). From germline, CDR1 is SGHTA and CDR2 FQGTGA. CDR3 length: 14 amino acids. Trimming shortened V by 3 bases and J by 0 bases, and 8 bases separated the two germline ends. CDR3 DNA sequence: TGTGCCAGCAGCTTCGGGACATTGAACACTGAAGCTTTCTTT. It codes for CASSFGTLNTEAFF.

V usage is TRBV7-8 and J usage is TRBJ1-6; 9 bases line up with TRBD1. CDR1 is SGHVS and CDR2 is FQNEAQ in the germline V gene. V gave up 5 bases and J gave up 8 bases; unmatched junction bases: 4. The CDR3 consists of 14 residues. CDR3 sequence (DNA): TGTGCCAGCAGCGTGGACAGGGGAGATTCACCCCTCCACTTT. This translates into CASSVDRGDSPLHF.

The genes are TRBV3-1 (or the pseudogene TRBV3-2) and TRBJ2-1; TRBD2 aligns across 9 bases. With 4 bases clipped from V and 1 base from J, the junction kept 2 bases outside the gene matches. The CDR3 is made up of 15 amino acids. The V gene's germline CDR1 is LGHDT and CDR2 YNNKEL (reference sequence). The CDR3 region has the DNA TGTGCCAGCAGCCCCCTAGCGGGATCCTACAATGAGCAGTTCTTC. Translated, it gives CASSPLAGSYNEQFF.

The rearrangement uses TRBV4-3 and TRBJ1-2; D unresolved. Germline V lookup: CDR1 LGHNA, CDR2 YSLEER. CDR3 length equals 16 residues. Trimming cost V 0 bases and J 0 bases, with 11 bases left between them. CDR3 sequence reads: CASSQDQAGSNYGYTF. The CDR3 DNA sequence: TGCGCCAGCAGCCAAGATCAGGCGGGGTCTAACTATGGCTACACCTTC.

The chain recombines TRBV7-2 with TRBJ2-1; TRBD2 aligns across 10 bases. In germline, CDR1 is SGHTA, CDR2 FQGNSA. The junction had 11 bases not matched to a gene; V was cut back by 10 bases and J by 5 bases. The CDR3 contains 15 residues. CDR3 DNA sequence: TGTGCCACGTCGGCGGCTAGCGGGAGAAACAATGAGCAGTTCTTC. Amino acids: CATSAASGRNNEQFF.

The chain links TRBV3-1 (or the pseudogene TRBV3-2) to TRBJ2-5, with 8 nucleotides matching TRBD2. The V gene end was trimmed by 3 bases and the J gene end by 1 base; junction bases not matched to a gene: 1. Germline loops: CDR1 LGHDT, CDR2 YNNKEL (reference sequence). This CDR3 spans 14 amino acids. The CDR3 DNA reads as TGTGCCAGCAGCCAGCGGGGGGTCCAAGAGACCCAGTACTTC. It codes for CASSQRGVQETQYF.

This chain connects TRBV18 to TRBJ1-1; D may be TRBD1 (5 bases). Deletions cut 1 base from V and 1 base from J, with 7 bases between. The CDR3 is 14 residues long. Germline loops: CDR1 KGHSH, CDR2 LQKENI. Here the CDR3 DNA reads TGTGCCAGCTCACCACAGGGGAAGAACACTGAAGCTTTCTTT. It encodes CASSPQGKNTEAFF.

The chain joins TRBV18 to TRBJ2-2; TRBD1 might be the D (6 bases). The CDR3 contains 13 residues. Trimming left V 1 base short and J 6 bases short, with 6 bases between. Germline CDR1 KGHSH, CDR2 LQKENI. CDR3 coding DNA: TGTGCCAGCTCACCACGGACAGCCGGGGAGCTGTTTTTT. This gives the protein CASSPRTAGELFF.

The chain couples TRBV4-3 to TRBJ1-3; D remains unclear. The CDR3 is 14 amino acids. Germline V gene data show CDR1 as LGHNA and CDR2 as YSLEER. Trimming cost V 3 bases and J 0 bases, with 6 bases left between them. For the CDR3, the DNA is TGCGCCAGCAGCCATTCTACCTCTGGAAACACCATATATTTT. It translates to CASSHSTSGNTIYF.

The CDR3 region has the DNA TGTGCCAGCAGACTAGCGGGAGGGGATACCGGGGAGCTGTTTTTT. Translation gives CASRLAGGDTGELFF. This rearrangement joins TRBV7-2 to TRBJ2-2; TRBD2 agrees at 13 bases. Germline lookup yields CDR1 SGHTA and CDR2 FQGNSA. Trimming took 6 bases from V and 5 from J; bases not matched to a gene: 3. The CDR3 sequence is 15 residues long.

This clone was detected once. This chain connects TRBV7-8 to TRBJ2-7; maybe TRBD2 (6 bases). The CDR3 contains 15 residues. Trimming took off 2 bases at V and 7 bases at J, with 18 bases between the two ends. CDR1 and CDR2 from the germline V gene are SGHVS and FQNEAQ. The CDR3 reads CASSLTGTLAGEQYV. As DNA, the CDR3 is TGTGCCAGCAGCTTAACCGGGACTTTGGCGGGGGAGCAGTACGTC.

The genes are TRBV13 and TRBJ2-2; 9 bases agree with TRBD2. With V trimmed by 4 bases and J by 4 bases, 7 bases remained unmatched. Germline V CDR1 and CDR2: PRHDT, FYEKMQ (reference sequence). The CDR3 is 16 amino acids. Written as DNA, the CDR3 is TGTGCCAGCAGCTCCCTAGCGGGACCCAGCACCGGGGAGCTGTTTTTT. This translates into CASSSLAGPSTGELFF.

DNA of the CDR3: TGTGCCAGCAGCTCCTCAGGGGGCCCGAACACCGGGGAGCTGTTTTTT. It encodes CASSSSGGPNTGELFF. V and J are TRBV7-3 and TRBJ2-2; the match to TRBD1 covers 8 bases. The V and J ends lost 4 bases and 0 bases, in that order; junction bases with no gene match: 4. The V gene's germline CDR1 is SGHTA and CDR2 FQGTGA. This CDR3 region has 16 residues. The entire variable domain, with the rest obtained from reference TRBV7-3 and TRBJ2-2, is as follows: GAGVSQTPSNKVTEKGKYVELRCDPISGHTALYWYRQSLGQGPEFLIYFQGTGAADDSGLPNDRFFAVRPEGSVSTLKIQRTERGDSAVYLCASSSSGGPNTGELFFGEGSRLTVL.

This chain connects TRBV5-4 to TRBJ2-3; 7 bases line up with TRBD1. V trimming: 4 bases; J trimming: 0 bases; junction bases outside the gene matches: 5. The CDR3 runs 15 residues. Germline V gene sequence: CDR1 SGHNT, CDR2 YYREEE (reference sequence). For the CDR3, the DNA is TGTGCCAGCAGCACACGACAGGGTAGCACAGATACGCAGTATTTT. This codes for CASSTRQGSTDTQYF. Full variable domain (missing parts from reference TRBV5-4 and TRBJ2-3): ETGVTQSPTHLIKTRGQQVTLRCSSQSGHNTVSWYQQALGQGPQFIFQYYREEENGRGNFPPRFSGLQFPNYSSELNVNALELDDSALYLCASSTRQGSTDTQYFGPGTRLTVL.

The V gene is TRBV6-6, the J gene TRBJ1-2, with 7 bases aligning to TRBD1. This CDR3 has 15 amino acids. V trimming: 4 bases; J trimming: 7 bases; junction bases outside the gene matches: 12. In germline, CDR1 is MNHNY, CDR2 SVGAGI (reference sequence). CDR3 sequence reads: CASSSALTGSGGYTF. CDR3 nucleotide sequence: TGTGCCAGCAGTTCCGCCTTGACAGGGTCGGGTGGCTACACCTTC.